Shown below are 13 T cell receptor beta chains from a single sample sequenced in a study of cytomegalovirus exposure and HLA in healthy donors. The PCR made use of 60 Vbeta and 13 Jbeta primers. Clones were sequenced by immunoSEQ multiplex PCR, and TCRdb holds only the in-frame ones, with some missing. The table records around 140,000 clones, approximately 82% of them present only once. Material: PBMCs. The receptors come from a man in his late teens or twenties in good health and CMV-seropositive.

This clone was seen only once. The gene calls are TRBV28 and TRBJ2-7; tentatively, D is TRBD1 (6 bases). With 5 bases removed from V and 3 bases from J, the gap between germline ends came to 14 bases. Germline values: CDR1 MDHEN, CDR2 SYDVKM. There are 14 residues in the CDR3. This chain's CDR3 is CASSETGANYEQYF. Written as DNA, the CDR3 is TGTGCCAGCAGTGAGACAGGAGCCAACTACGAGCAGTACTTC.

V gene TRBV19 combines with J gene TRBJ1-5, with D possibly being TRBD1 (6 bases). In germline, CDR1 is LNHDA, CDR2 SQIVND (reference sequence). There are 15 residues in the CDR3. Trimming removed 5 bases from V and 0 bases from J, with 11 bases in between. The CDR3 DNA reads TGTGCCAGTAGTGCCAGGGGCAATAGCAATCAGCCCCAGCATTTT. Its protein product is CASSARGNSNQPQHF.

J is TRBJ2-7 and V is TRBV7-9, with D perhaps matching TRBD2 (6 bases). Germline V lookup: CDR1 SEHNR, CDR2 FQNEAQ (reference sequence). The CDR3 runs 14 residues. Deletions cut 6 bases from V and 3 bases from J, with 15 bases between. The CDR3 here is CASSYGLKIYEQYF. The CDR3 DNA is TGTGCCAGCAGTTACGGACTAAAAATCTACGAGCAGTACTTC.

This clone occurred once. The genes are TRBV27 and TRBJ1-1, with 9 bases identical to TRBD1. The CDR3 is 16 amino acids. V lost 5 bases to trimming and J lost 4 bases; unmatched junction nucleotides: 11. Germline CDR1 reads MNHEY; CDR2 reads SMNVEV (reference sequence). The CDR3 bases are TGTGCCAGCAGTCGGGACAGGGTGAGAATTAGCACTGAAGCTTTCTTT. This translates into CASSRDRVRISTEAFF.

J is TRBJ2-7 and V is TRBV6-5; 7 bases fit TRBD2. V was clipped by 6 bases and J by 4 bases; unmatched bases: 6. The CDR3 has 13 residues. Germline values: CDR1 MNHEY, CDR2 SVGAGI. The CDR3 protein is CASRQLARYEQYF. CDR3 coding DNA: TGTGCCAGCAGACAACTAGCGCGGTACGAGCAGTACTTC.

The V call is TRBV27, the J call TRBJ1-2; 10 bases agree with TRBD1. The CDR3 spans 15 residues. J gave up 5 bases and V 3 bases, and 6 bases lay outside the gene matches. From germline, CDR1 is MNHEY and CDR2 SMNVEV (reference sequence). The DNA of the CDR3 is TGTGCCAGCAGTTTCGGGACAGGGGTTGGGTATGGCTACACCTTC. Amino acids: CASSFGTGVGYGYTF.

The chain has TRBV14 and TRBJ2-7; TRBD2 matches at 8 bases. V shed 1 base, J shed 3 bases, and the junction held 8 bases outside the gene matches. CDR1 is SGHDN, CDR2 FVKESK, per germline. This CDR3 region has 16 residues. The CDR3 is CASSQGLAGGFYEQYF. The DNA of the CDR3 is TGTGCCAGCAGCCAAGGACTGGCGGGAGGCTTCTACGAGCAGTACTTC.

The genes are TRBV5-5 and TRBJ2-7; 9 bases are a match to TRBD1. Germline V CDR1 and CDR2: SGHKS, YYEKEE (reference sequence). V shed 4 bases and J 0 bases; nucleotides not matched to a gene: 8. CDR3 length: 16 residues. CDR3 DNA: TGTGCCAGCAGCCCCCGGACAGGGGTCCCCTCCTACGAGCAGTACTTC. Amino acids: CASSPRTGVPSYEQYF.

This clone was counted a few times. This chain connects TRBV27 to TRBJ2-1, with a tentative D call TRBD2 (6 bases). CDR1 and CDR2 from the germline V gene are MNHEY and SMNVEV (reference sequence). V lost 9 bases and J lost 3, with 9 bases in between. CDR3 length equals 12 residues. CDR3 bases: TGTGCCAGTTCTAGCGACTACAATGAGCAGTTCTTC. This codes for CASSSDYNEQFF.

This chain links TRBV29-1 with TRBJ2-7, with D tentatively TRBD2 (6 bases). CDR3 length equals 13 residues. Per the germline V gene, CDR1 is SQVTM and CDR2 is ANQGSEA. Trimming took 4 bases from V and 2 from J, leaving 12 bases between them. The CDR3 is CSVGGGVAYEQYF. In DNA form, the CDR3 reads TGCAGCGTTGGTGGCGGGGTTGCCTACGAGCAGTACTTC.

The rearrangement links TRBV7-9 to TRBJ2-1, with TRBD1 as a possible D gene (5 bases). The V end lost 5 bases, the J end lost 4 bases, and 18 bases lay between the germline ends. The CDR3 is 16 residues long. Germline V gene sequence: CDR1 SEHNR, CDR2 FQNEAQ (reference sequence). DNA of the CDR3: TGTGCCAGCAGCCCATCTTTTAGGGGAATATACAATGAGCAGTTCTTC. Its translation is CASSPSFRGIYNEQFF.

The gene calls are TRBV7-9 and TRBJ2-5; D might be TRBD2 (6 bases). The germline gives CDR1 SEHNR, CDR2 FQNEAQ (reference sequence). The CDR3 covers 17 residues. With 5 bases removed from V and 5 bases from J, the gap between germline ends came to 24 bases. For the CDR3, the DNA is TGTGCCAGCAGCCACACTCCGTGGGCGGGATGGGGCGAGACCCAGTACTTC. It translates to CASSHTPWAGWGETQYF.

V and J are TRBV5-8 and TRBJ2-3, with TRBD1 identical over 11 bases. The CDR3 has 16 amino acids. J gave up 4 bases and V 3 bases, and 7 bases lay outside the gene matches. Germline CDR1 is SGHTS and CDR2 is YDEGEE. CDR3 nucleotides: TGTGCCAGCAGCTCCCGGGACAGGGGGTCTTCAGATACGCAGTATTTT. This codes for CASSSRDRGSSDTQYF.